Each of the 11 T cell receptor beta chains below was sequenced from the same sample in a study of shared clonotypes between healthy human individuals. The data were produced by immunoSEQ multiplex PCR, yet TCRdb's version contains in-frame clones alone and is incomplete. The data show some 2,100,000 clones, with roughly 91% seen just once and 1.5% to 2% held by the top ten. CD8 cells regarded as naive lacked CD45RO, were positively chosen for CCR7, and omitted terminally differentiated effector memory CD45RA+ cells. Sequencing was performed on naive CD8+ T cells from PBMCs. Receptors originate from a man younger than 30 in good health. Some clones in this sample may be carry-over from other donors' samples.

The chain links TRBV7-7 to TRBJ2-7, with no clear D. The CDR3 totals 13 residues. The germline V gene encodes CDR1 SSHAT and CDR2 FNYEAQ (reference sequence). V lost 8 bases, J lost 4 bases, and 15 bases lay in between. In DNA form, the CDR3 reads TGTGCCAGCGGGCAGGCGATTGGATACGAGCAGTACTTC. Translating it yields CASGQAIGYEQYF.

The chain carries TRBV21-1 and TRBJ2-5; TRBD2, the D gene given by the table, was not confirmed from the DNA. TRBV21-1 is noted as a pseudogene. The CDR3 consists of 14 residues. The CDR3 loop reads CASMLGGPRETQYF. DNA of the CDR3: TGTGCCAGCATGCTCGGGGGGCCGAGGGAGACCCAGTACTTC.

The chain links TRBV28 to TRBJ1-2; no clear D gene. The CDR3 runs 12 residues. Germline values: CDR1 MDHEN, CDR2 SYDVKM. The V gene lost 3 bases and the J gene lost 6 bases, with 8 bases spanning the gap. The CDR3 DNA follows: TGTGCCAGCAGTTTTGCCGCGAATGGCTACACCTTC. As protein: CASSFAANGYTF.

The chain links TRBV14 to TRBJ1-3, with 9 bases lining up with TRBD1. The ends lost 4 bases at V and 7 bases at J; junction bases unmatched: 8. This CDR3 is built from 15 residues. The germline CDR1 and CDR2 sequences are SGHDN and FVKESK. CDR3 bases: TGTGCCAGCAGCCCACGGGACAGGGTCGCGAACACCATATATTTT. Translated: CASSPRDRVANTIYF.

J is TRBJ2-5 and V is TRBV7-2; a weak D match, TRBD2 (6 bases). Germline V gene data show CDR1 as SGHTA and CDR2 as FQGNSA. With 1 base removed from V and 9 bases from J, the gap between germline ends came to 21 bases. CDR3 length: 16 amino acids. CDR3 amino acids: CASSLVFRGMFGPQYF. For the CDR3, the DNA is TGTGCCAGCAGCTTAGTCTTCCGGGGGATGTTTGGGCCCCAGTACTTC. Filled out from reference TRBV7-2 and TRBJ2-5, the complete variable domain reads GAGVSQSPSNKVTEKGKDVELRCDPISGHTALYWYRQSLGQGLEFLIYFQGNSAPDKSGLPSDRFSAERTGGSVSTLTIQRTQQEDSAVYLCASSLVFRGMFGPQYFGPGTRLLVL.

J is TRBJ1-5 and V is TRBV28; 7 bases fit TRBD1. The CDR3 is 18 residues long. Trimming took 5 bases from V and 3 from J; bases not matched to a gene: 16. The germline gives CDR1 MDHEN, CDR2 SYDVKM. CDR3 protein: CASSPLRDRKSFNQPQHF. CDR3 in DNA: TGTGCCAGCAGTCCCCTCCGGGACAGAAAAAGTTTCAATCAGCCCCAGCATTTT.

The chain recombines TRBV30 with TRBJ1-3; 10 bases match TRBD1. The V gene end was trimmed by 3 bases and the J gene end by 4 bases; junction bases not matched to a gene: 9. Germline V gene sequence: CDR1 GTSNPN, CDR2 SVGIG (reference sequence). This CDR3 is 16 amino acids long. The CDR3 region has the DNA TGTGCCTGGAGCGCCCGGGGACAGGGGCCCGGAAACACCATATATTTT. Translated, it gives CAWSARGQGPGNTIYF.

The chain carries TRBV6-1 and TRBJ2-1; D is perhaps TRBD1 (6 bases). The CDR3 sequence is 17 residues long. Trimming removed 1 base from V and 8 bases from J, with 21 bases in between. Germline V gives CDR1 MNHNS, CDR2 SASEGT. The CDR3 nucleotides read TGTGCCAGCAGTGAAGTAAATCGGGACAATCTATCGGATGAGCAGTTCTTC. This codes for CASSEVNRDNLSDEQFF.

The V call is TRBV29-1, the J call TRBJ1-2, with D perhaps TRBD1 (6 bases). With 7 bases removed from V and 5 bases from J, the gap between germline ends came to 14 bases. CDR1 is SQVTM and CDR2 is ANQGSEA in the germline V gene. This CDR3 contains 12 residues. In DNA form, the CDR3 reads TGCAGCGCCCCGGACAGCGCGTATGGCTACACCTTC. Its protein product is CSAPDSAYGYTF.

The chain carries TRBV27 and TRBJ2-1; the D gene is possibly TRBD1 (6 bases). From germline, CDR1 is MNHEY and CDR2 SMNVEV (reference sequence). The V end lost 3 bases, the J end lost 6 bases, and 12 bases lay between the germline ends. This CDR3 has 14 amino acids. In DNA form, the CDR3 reads TGTGCCAGCAGTTTGGGGGCCTTTCGCAATGAGCAGTTCTTC. Protein product: CASSLGAFRNEQFF.

The gene calls are TRBV11-2 and TRBJ2-7; D not resolved. The CDR3 loop spans 14 amino acids. Germline V lookup: CDR1 SGHAT, CDR2 FQNNGV. The V gene lost 4 bases and the J gene lost 3 bases, with 13 bases spanning the gap. Here the CDR3 DNA reads TGTGCCAGCAGCTCCGTCGGCAGTAGCTACGAGCAGTACTTC. Translating it yields CASSSVGSSYEQYF.